The 27 T cell receptor beta chains given below trace back to one sample, sequenced in a study of technical replicates of blood from a few donors. Method: immunoSEQ multiplex PCR; TCRdb's copy keeps in-frame clones and lacks some. The repertoire holds tens of thousands of clones, with roughly 95% as singletons. Specimen: PBMCs. The receptors here all came from a human donor in good health. Some clones in this sample may be carry-over from other donors' samples.

J is TRBJ2-7 and V is TRBV5-1; 8 nucleotides match TRBD1. Germline CDR1 is SGHRS and CDR2 is YFSETQ. V shed 5 bases, J shed 3 bases, and the junction held 4 bases outside the gene matches. This CDR3 region has 13 residues. In DNA form, the CDR3 reads TGCGCCAGCAGGAACGGGACAGGCTACGAGCAGTACTTC. It is translated as CASRNGTGYEQYF. The whole variable domain, remainder taken from reference TRBV5-1 and TRBJ2-7, is KAGVTQTPRYLIKTRGQQVTLSCSPISGHRSVSWYQQTPGQGLQFLFEYFSETQRNKGNFPGRFSGRQFSNSRSEMNVSTLELGDSALYLCASRNGTGYEQYFGPGTRLTVT.

The chain carries TRBV6-5 and TRBJ2-7, with 9 bases lining up with TRBD1. CDR1 is MNHEY, CDR2 SVGAGI, per germline. V was clipped by 2 bases and J by 5 bases; unmatched bases: 7. CDR3 length equals 15 residues. CDR3 amino acids: CASSYGGTGGNEQYF. CDR3 sequence (DNA): TGTGCCAGCAGTTACGGTGGTACAGGGGGCAACGAGCAGTACTTC.

The chain recombines TRBV9 with TRBJ2-7; TRBD2 agrees at 9 bases. CDR1 and CDR2 from the germline V gene are SGDLS and YYNGEE. This CDR3 spans 14 amino acids. After removal of 4 bases from V and 5 bases from J, the junction contained 7 bases not matched to a gene. This CDR3 is CASSSTGTSNEQYF. The CDR3 coding sequence is TGTGCCAGCAGCTCCACCGGGACTAGCAACGAGCAGTACTTC. Supplemented by reference TRBV9 and TRBJ2-7, the full variable domain reads DSGVTQTPKHLITATGQRVTLRCSPRSGDLSVYWYQQSLDQGLQFLIQYYNGEERAKGNILERFSAQQFPDLHSELNLSSLELGDSALYFCASSSTGTSNEQYFGPGTRLTVT.

The genes are TRBV7-3 and TRBJ2-1, with D perhaps matching TRBD1 (6 bases). The V gene lost 3 bases and the J gene lost 3 bases, with 12 bases spanning the gap. The CDR3 contains 15 residues. Germline CDR1 SGHTA, CDR2 FQGTGA. The CDR3 DNA is TGTGCCAGCAGCTTTAGCAGGGGTAACTACAATGAGCAGTTCTTC. Translated: CASSFSRGNYNEQFF.

The chain recombines TRBV4-1 with TRBJ2-5; the D is unclear. The CDR3 is made up of 13 amino acids. Trimming took off 4 bases at V and 0 bases at J, with 6 bases between the two ends. CDR1 is MGHRA, CDR2 YSYEKL, per germline. The CDR3 loop is CASSLGHQETQYF. The CDR3 DNA is TGCGCCAGCAGCCTTGGCCACCAAGAGACCCAGTACTTC.

The gene calls are TRBV6-1 and TRBJ1-2; D not certain. In germline, CDR1 is MNHNS, CDR2 SASEGT. The CDR3 is 14 amino acids. The V end lost 3 bases, the J end lost 2 bases, and 10 bases lay between the germline ends. In DNA form, the CDR3 reads TGTGCCAGCAGTGAGATAAGACTGAACTATGGCTACACCTTC. Its translation: CASSEIRLNYGYTF.

The V call is TRBV5-8, the J call TRBJ1-5; no reliable D call. CDR3 length: 15 residues. CDR1 is SGHTS, CDR2 YDEGEE, per germline. Trimming shortened V by 4 bases and J by 10 bases, and 21 bases separated the two germline ends. The CDR3 loop is CASSPLEVGVGPQHF. CDR3 DNA sequence: TGTGCCAGCAGCCCCCTGGAAGTGGGAGTGGGTCCCCAGCATTTT.

This sequence joins TRBV4-3 and TRBJ2-7; 10 positions match TRBD2. The CDR3 totals 16 residues. Unmatched junction bases numbered 6, after V lost 0 bases and J lost 4 bases. CDR1 and CDR2 from the germline V gene are LGHNA and YSLEER. The CDR3 region is CASSQDASGSWYEQYF. CDR3 coding DNA: TGCGCCAGCAGCCAAGACGCTAGCGGGAGCTGGTACGAGCAGTACTTC.

V and J are TRBV2 and TRBJ1-3; a weak D match, TRBD1 (6 bases). Trimming pared 7 bases from V and 2 bases from J, leaving 12 bases between. CDR1 is SNHLY, CDR2 FYNNEI, per germline. The CDR3 is 14 amino acids. CDR3 residues: CASISSGAGNTIYF. CDR3 coding DNA: TGTGCCAGCATCAGTTCAGGGGCTGGAAACACCATATATTTT. Together with reference TRBV2 and TRBJ1-3, the CDR3 gives the full variable domain: EPEVTQTPSHQVTQMGQEVILRCVPISNHLYFYWYRQILGQKVEFLVSFYNNEISEKSEIFDDQFSVERPDGSNFTLKIRSTKLEDSAMYFCASISSGAGNTIYFGEGSWLTVV.

The rearrangement uses TRBV11-2 and TRBJ2-1; 10 nucleotides match TRBD2. Per the germline V gene, CDR1 is SGHAT and CDR2 is FQNNGV. The CDR3 consists of 17 residues. V lost 4 bases, J lost 6 bases, and 12 bases stayed unmatched. The CDR3 DNA follows: TGTGCCAGCAGCTCAGCCCCGGGACTAGCGAGCCGCAATGAGCAGTTCTTC. Its protein is CASSSAPGLASRNEQFF.

This clone was counted a single time. J is TRBJ2-5 and V is TRBV2; TRBD2 aligns across 14 bases. CDR3 length: 15 residues. From germline, CDR1 is SNHLY and CDR2 FYNNEI. With 5 bases clipped from V and 2 bases from J, the junction kept 1 base outside the gene matches. CDR3: CASSRTSGGQETQYF. The CDR3 region has the DNA TGTGCCAGCAGTCGGACTAGCGGGGGGCAAGAGACCCAGTACTTC.

The chain recombines TRBV7-2 with TRBJ2-5, with 7 bases identical to TRBD1. The V gene's germline CDR1 is SGHTA and CDR2 FQGNSA. V lost 5 bases, J lost 4 bases, and 10 bases stayed unmatched. There are 15 residues in the CDR3. The chain's CDR3 is CASSLGQTGRETQYF. The CDR3 region has the DNA TGTGCCAGCAGCCTCGGCCAGACAGGGCGAGAGACCCAGTACTTC.

This sequence joins TRBV19 and TRBJ2-7, with 10 bases that match TRBD2. Germline V lookup: CDR1 LNHDA, CDR2 SQIVND (reference sequence). Trimming took 7 bases from V and 4 from J; bases not matched to a gene: 10. This CDR3 comprises 15 residues. The CDR3 reads CASKYSSSGSYEQYF. The CDR3 coding sequence is TGTGCCAGTAAATATTCCTCTAGCGGGAGTTACGAGCAGTACTTC.

The chain combines TRBV30 with TRBJ1-1; TRBD1 might be the D (5 bases). The CDR3 extends over 14 amino acids. V was cut by 2 bases and J by 0 bases, with 10 bases left in between. Per germline, CDR1 GTSNPN and CDR2 SVGIG (reference sequence). CDR3 region: CAWSRDSMNTEAFF. The CDR3 region has the DNA TGTGCCTGGAGTAGAGACAGTATGAACACTGAAGCTTTCTTT. Full variable domain (missing parts from reference TRBV30 and TRBJ1-1): SQTIHQWPATLVQPVGSPLSLECTVEGTSNPNLYWYRQAAGRGLQLLFYSVGIGQISSEVPQNLSASRPQDRQFILSSKKLLLSDSGFYLCAWSRDSMNTEAFFGQGTRLTVV.

The chain carries TRBV7-2 and TRBJ2-2, with TRBD2 identical over 11 bases. There are 16 residues in the CDR3. Trimming at V came to 5 bases and at J to 4 bases, leaving 6 bases not matched to a gene. CDR1 SGHTA and CDR2 FQGNSA come from the germline V gene. CDR3 DNA sequence: TGTGCCAGCAGCCATCCGGGACTAGCGGTCACCGGGGAGCTGTTTTTT. The encoded protein is CASSHPGLAVTGELFF.

The V call is TRBV11-2, the J call TRBJ1-2, with D maybe TRBD1 (5 bases). CDR3 length equals 14 residues. Per germline, CDR1 SGHAT and CDR2 FQNNGV. Trimming cost V 5 bases and J 3 bases, with 13 bases left between them. The CDR3: CASSIRVQDYGYTF. CDR3 bases: TGTGCCAGCAGCATCAGGGTTCAGGACTATGGCTACACCTTC.

The chain combines TRBV2 with TRBJ2-3, with TRBD2 matching 7 bases. Germline V gives CDR1 SNHLY, CDR2 FYNNEI. J lost 4 bases, V lost 5 bases, and 12 bases had no gene match. The CDR3 sequence is 16 residues long. CDR3 protein: CASSRLARGMADTQYF. CDR3 in DNA: TGTGCCAGCAGTAGACTAGCTCGGGGCATGGCAGATACGCAGTATTTT.

This chain joins TRBV7-2 and TRBJ1-3; TRBD1 is a possible D gene (6 bases). The CDR3 length is 16 residues. V was trimmed by 1 base and J by 4 bases, leaving 14 bases between them. Germline V gene data show CDR1 as SGHTA and CDR2 as FQGNSA. The CDR3 DNA reads TGTGCCAGCAGCTTAGTTACAGGGCTGTCCGGAAACACCATATATTTT. Amino acid sequence: CASSLVTGLSGNTIYF.

V gene TRBV7-9 combines with J gene TRBJ1-4, with 8 bases aligning to TRBD1. Germline V lookup: CDR1 SEHNR, CDR2 FQNEAQ (reference sequence). The J segment lost 8 bases and the V segment lost 7 bases, leaving 3 bases of the junction unmatched. CDR3 length equals 12 residues. The CDR3 loop reads CASNTGGEKLFF. The CDR3, as DNA: TGTGCCAGCAACACAGGGGGAGAAAAACTGTTTTTT.

The chain couples TRBV7-9 to TRBJ2-3, with 14 bases aligning to TRBD2. The germline V gene has CDR1 SEHNR and CDR2 FQNEAQ (reference sequence). Trimming removed 5 bases from V and 3 bases from J; junction bases left unmatched: 4. The CDR3 covers 16 residues. The CDR3 spells CASSTGLAGVTDTQYF. The CDR3 DNA reads TGTGCCAGCAGCACGGGACTAGCGGGAGTAACAGATACGCAGTATTTT. The full variable domain, with the rest looked up from reference TRBV7-9 and TRBJ2-3, is DTGVSQNPRHKITKRGQNVTFRCDPISEHNRLYWYRQTLGQGPEFLTYFQNEAQLEKSRLLSDRFSAERPKGSFSTLEIQRTEQGDSAMYLCASSTGLAGVTDTQYFGPGTRLTVL.

The J gene is TRBJ2-7, the V gene TRBV27, with D perhaps matching TRBD1 (6 bases). From germline, CDR1 is MNHEY and CDR2 SMNVEV (reference sequence). Trimming cost V 7 bases and J 5 bases, with 15 bases left between them. CDR3 length: 13 amino acids. DNA of the CDR3: TGTGCCAGCAATTGGCAGGGGAGTAACGAGCAGTACTTC. As protein: CASNWQGSNEQYF.

The chain uses TRBV29-1 and TRBJ1-2; D possibly corresponds to TRBD1 (6 bases). The CDR3 sequence is 13 residues long. V was cut by 7 bases and J by 4 bases, with 16 bases left in between. Per germline, CDR1 SQVTM and CDR2 ANQGSEA. The CDR3 coding sequence is TGCAGCGCACACAGGGAAACGGGCTATGGCTACACCTTC. Protein product: CSAHRETGYGYTF. The whole variable domain, remainder taken from reference TRBV29-1 and TRBJ1-2, is SAVISQKPSRDICQRGTSLTIQCQVDSQVTMMFWYRQQPGQSLTLIATANQGSEATYESGFVIDKFPISRPNLTFSTLTVSNMSPEDSSIYLCSAHRETGYGYTFGSGTRLTVV.

This clone was found once. The gene calls are TRBV4-3 and TRBJ1-2; D is uncertain. CDR1 is LGHNA and CDR2 is YSLEER in the germline V gene. The CDR3 consists of 14 residues. V was shortened by 4 bases and J by 8 bases, with 17 bases between the two germline ends. The CDR3, as DNA: TGCGCCAGCAGCCTTGGAACAGCGGGCTACGGCTACACCTTC. Its protein is CASSLGTAGYGYTF.

This chain links TRBV29-1 with TRBJ2-1; D might be TRBD2 (6 bases). The ends were cut back, 4 bases at V and 6 bases at J, with 10 bases in the middle. Germline V lookup: CDR1 SQVTM, CDR2 ANQGSEA. CDR3 length: 12 residues. CDR3 nucleotides: TGCAGCGTTGTGGAGGGAGGCAATGAGCAGTTCTTC. It is translated as CSVVEGGNEQFF.

The chain recombines TRBV19 with TRBJ2-3; 13 bases are shared with TRBD2. V lost 5 bases to trimming and J lost 3 bases; unmatched junction nucleotides: 5. Germline-derived CDR1 and CDR2 are LNHDA and SQIVND (reference sequence). The CDR3 loop spans 16 amino acids. CDR3 sequence reads: CASSPVLAGGTDTQYF. CDR3 DNA sequence: TGTGCCAGTAGTCCAGTACTAGCGGGGGGGACAGATACGCAGTATTTT.

The chain couples TRBV7-2 to TRBJ2-5, with a tentative D call TRBD2 (5 bases). Trimming left V 0 bases short and J 2 bases short, with 7 bases between. CDR1 and CDR2 (germline): SGHTA, FQGNSA. CDR3 length equals 14 residues. CDR3 in DNA: TGTGCCAGCAGCTTAGCCGGGATTCAAGAGACCCAGTACTTC. It yields the protein CASSLAGIQETQYF.

This rearrangement joins TRBV19 to TRBJ2-1; 8 nucleotides line up with TRBD2. The V segment lost 5 bases and the J segment 8 bases; nucleotides outside the gene matches: 11. Germline-derived CDR1 and CDR2 are LNHDA and SQIVND (reference sequence). The CDR3 covers 15 residues. As DNA, the CDR3 is TGTGCCAGTAGTCCAGCCATCGGGAGGGGCTATGAGCAGTTCTTC. Translating gives CASSPAIGRGYEQFF. Full variable domain (outside the CDR3, taken from reference TRBV19 and TRBJ2-1): DGGITQSPKYLFRKEGQNVTLSCEQNLNHDAMYWYRQDPGQGLRLIYYSQIVNDFQKGDIAEGYSVSREKKESFPLTVTSAQKNPTAFYLCASSPAIGRGYEQFFGPGTRLTVL.